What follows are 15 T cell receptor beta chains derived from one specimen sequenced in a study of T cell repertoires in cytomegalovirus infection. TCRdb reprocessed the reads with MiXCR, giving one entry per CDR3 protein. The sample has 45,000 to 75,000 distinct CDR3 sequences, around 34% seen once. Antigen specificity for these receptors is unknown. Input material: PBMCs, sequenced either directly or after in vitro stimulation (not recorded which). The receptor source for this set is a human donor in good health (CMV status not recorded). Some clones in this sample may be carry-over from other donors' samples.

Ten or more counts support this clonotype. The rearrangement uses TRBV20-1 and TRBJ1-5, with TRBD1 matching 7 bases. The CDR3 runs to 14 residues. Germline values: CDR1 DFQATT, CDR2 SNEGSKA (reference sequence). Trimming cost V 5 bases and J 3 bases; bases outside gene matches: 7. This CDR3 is CSARVGQNNQPQHF. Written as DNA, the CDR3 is TGCAGTGCTCGAGTGGGACAGAACAATCAGCCCCAGCATTTT.

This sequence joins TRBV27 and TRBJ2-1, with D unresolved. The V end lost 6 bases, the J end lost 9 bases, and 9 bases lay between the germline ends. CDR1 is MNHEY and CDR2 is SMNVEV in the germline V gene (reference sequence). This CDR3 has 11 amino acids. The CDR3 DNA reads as TGTGCCAGCAGCGGATTCTCTGAGCAGTTCTTC. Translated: CASSGFSEQFF.

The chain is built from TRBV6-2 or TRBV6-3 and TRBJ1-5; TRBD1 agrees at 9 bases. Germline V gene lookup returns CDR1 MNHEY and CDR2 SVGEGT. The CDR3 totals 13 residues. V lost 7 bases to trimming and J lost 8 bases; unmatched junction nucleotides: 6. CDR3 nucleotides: TGTGCCAGCAACAACAGGGGGCAGAAGCCCCAGCATTTT. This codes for CASNNRGQKPQHF.

The CDR3 protein is CSARSPDRANEQFF. As DNA, the CDR3 is TGCAGTGCTAGGTCCCCAGACAGGGCTAATGAGCAGTTCTTC. This sequence joins TRBV20-1 and TRBJ2-1, with TRBD1 matching over 7 bases. The CDR3 covers 14 residues. V dropped 3 bases and J dropped 7; count of bases not matched to a gene: 9. Germline CDR1 DFQATT, CDR2 SNEGSKA (reference sequence).

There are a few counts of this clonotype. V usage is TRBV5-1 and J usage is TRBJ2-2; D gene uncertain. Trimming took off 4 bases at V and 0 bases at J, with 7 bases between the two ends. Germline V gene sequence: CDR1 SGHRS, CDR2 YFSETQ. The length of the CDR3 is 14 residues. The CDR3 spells CASSRRANTGELFF. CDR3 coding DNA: TGCGCCAGCAGCCGAAGGGCGAACACCGGGGAGCTGTTTTTT. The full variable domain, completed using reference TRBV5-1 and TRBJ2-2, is KAGVTQTPRYLIKTRGQQVTLSCSPISGHRSVSWYQQTPGQGLQFLFEYFSETQRNKGNFPGRFSGRQFSNSRSEMNVSTLELGDSALYLCASSRRANTGELFFGEGSRLTVL.

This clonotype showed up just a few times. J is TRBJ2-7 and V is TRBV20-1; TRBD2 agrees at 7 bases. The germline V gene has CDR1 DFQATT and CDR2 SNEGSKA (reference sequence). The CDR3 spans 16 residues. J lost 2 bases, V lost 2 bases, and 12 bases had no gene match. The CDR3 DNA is TGCAGTGCTAGAAACTCCGGGGGGACTATAGCCTACGAGCAGTACTTC. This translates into CSARNSGGTIAYEQYF.

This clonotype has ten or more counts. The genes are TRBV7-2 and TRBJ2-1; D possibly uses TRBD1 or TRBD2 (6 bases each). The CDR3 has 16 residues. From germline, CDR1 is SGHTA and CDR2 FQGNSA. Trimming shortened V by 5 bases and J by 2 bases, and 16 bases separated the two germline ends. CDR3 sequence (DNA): TGTGCCAGCAGCCCGCCCCCCGGGGGCCCCTACAATGAGCAGTTCTTC. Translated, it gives CASSPPPGGPYNEQFF.

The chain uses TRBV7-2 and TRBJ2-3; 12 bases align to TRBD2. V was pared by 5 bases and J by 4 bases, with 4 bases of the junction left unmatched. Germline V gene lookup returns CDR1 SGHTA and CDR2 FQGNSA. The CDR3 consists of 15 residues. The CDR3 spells CASSAGLAGPDTQYF. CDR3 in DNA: TGTGCCAGCAGCGCTGGACTAGCGGGACCAGATACGCAGTATTTT.

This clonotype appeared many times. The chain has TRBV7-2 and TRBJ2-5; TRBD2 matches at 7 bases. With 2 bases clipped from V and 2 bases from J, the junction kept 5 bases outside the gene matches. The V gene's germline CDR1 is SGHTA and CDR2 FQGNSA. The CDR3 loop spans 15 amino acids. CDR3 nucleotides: TGTGCCAGCAGCTTATTTCAGGGAGGGCAAGAGACCCAGTACTTC. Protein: CASSLFQGGQETQYF.

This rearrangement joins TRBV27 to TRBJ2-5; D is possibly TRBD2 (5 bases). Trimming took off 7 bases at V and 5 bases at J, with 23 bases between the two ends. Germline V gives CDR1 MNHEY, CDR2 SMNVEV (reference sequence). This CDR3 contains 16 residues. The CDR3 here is CASTSRPGLARETQYF. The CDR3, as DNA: TGTGCCAGCACCAGCCGCCCGGGTCTAGCCCGGGAGACCCAGTACTTC.

The DNA of the CDR3 is TGTGCCAGCAGTTCTTGGGCGGCCTACAATGAGCAGTTCTTC. Protein: CASSSWAAYNEQFF. This chain connects TRBV28 to TRBJ2-1; D is unclear. V was clipped by 4 bases and J by 2 bases, with 9 bases between them. This CDR3 has 14 amino acids. The V gene's germline CDR1 is MDHEN and CDR2 SYDVKM.

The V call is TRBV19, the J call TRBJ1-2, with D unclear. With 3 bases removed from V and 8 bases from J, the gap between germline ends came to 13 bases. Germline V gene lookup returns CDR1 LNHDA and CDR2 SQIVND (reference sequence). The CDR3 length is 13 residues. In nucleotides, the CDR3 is TGTGCCAGTAGTATGTTGGGCATCTACGGCTACACCTTC. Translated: CASSMLGIYGYTF.

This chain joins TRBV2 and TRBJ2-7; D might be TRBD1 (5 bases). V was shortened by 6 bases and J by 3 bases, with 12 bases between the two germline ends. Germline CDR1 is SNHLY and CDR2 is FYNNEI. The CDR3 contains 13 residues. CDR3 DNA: TGTGCCAGCAGAAGAACCCAGGGCTACGAGCAGTACTTC. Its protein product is CASRRTQGYEQYF.

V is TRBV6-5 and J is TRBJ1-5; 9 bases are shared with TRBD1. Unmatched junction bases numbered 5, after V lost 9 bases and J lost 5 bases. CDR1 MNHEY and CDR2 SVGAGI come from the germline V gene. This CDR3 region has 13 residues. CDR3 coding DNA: TGTGCCAGTCGCAGGACAGGGGATCAGCCCCAGCATTTT. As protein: CASRRTGDQPQHF.

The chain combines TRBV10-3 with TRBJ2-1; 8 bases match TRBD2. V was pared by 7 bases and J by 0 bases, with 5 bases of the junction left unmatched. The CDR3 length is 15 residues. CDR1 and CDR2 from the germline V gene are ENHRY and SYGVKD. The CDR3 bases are TGTGCCATCACCGGGGGGGACAACTCCTACAATGAGCAGTTCTTC. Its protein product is CAITGGDNSYNEQFF.